Below, 16 T cell receptor beta chains from the same sample are listed, as sequenced in a study of shared clonotypes between healthy human individuals. Measured with immunoSEQ multiplex PCR; TCRdb has only the in-frame clones, and not every one. The sample shows around 2.5 million clones, approximately 94% of them seen only once. Material: naive CD4+ T cells from PBMCs. Subset here: CD45RA+ positively selected. The source is a man aged 18 to 30 in good health. Some clones in this sample may be carry-over from other donors' samples.

A word on this clone: Other DNA sequences within the sample encode an identical CDR3. V gene TRBV6-1 combines with J gene TRBJ2-1, with D uncertain. Trimming removed 6 bases from V and 4 bases from J, with 4 bases in between. The germline V gene has CDR1 MNHNS and CDR2 SASEGT. This CDR3 has 11 residues. The CDR3 DNA reads TGTGCCAGCAGGGAGTACAATGAGCAGTTCTTC. Translated, it gives CASREYNEQFF.

Concerning this clone itself: Other nucleotide sequences from this sample produce the same CDR3. The chain uses TRBV19 and TRBJ1-2; D is unclear. Per germline, CDR1 LNHDA and CDR2 SQIVND (reference sequence). The V end was cut by 2 bases, the J end by 3 bases, with 4 bases between. This CDR3 is built from 12 residues. CDR3 sequence: CASSIRDYGYTF. The CDR3 coding sequence is TGTGCCAGTAGTATAAGGGACTATGGCTACACCTTC.

The V call is TRBV27, the J call TRBJ1-2; D is perhaps TRBD1 (5 bases). In germline, CDR1 is MNHEY, CDR2 SMNVEV (reference sequence). The CDR3 contains 17 residues. V lost 4 bases and J lost 6, with 24 bases in between. CDR3 residues: CASSSWGLGETLHGYTF. CDR3 DNA: TGTGCCAGCAGTTCCTGGGGCTTAGGGGAGACCCTGCATGGCTACACCTTC.

V usage is TRBV5-1 and J usage is TRBJ2-7; 8 nucleotides match TRBD1. Losses at the gene ends were 1 base for V and 7 bases for J; bases not matched to a gene: 7. CDR1 and CDR2 from the germline V gene are SGHRS and YFSETQ. The CDR3 runs 14 residues. CDR3 region: CASSLSQGAQEQYF. DNA for the CDR3: TGCGCCAGCAGCTTGTCCCAGGGGGCGCAAGAGCAGTACTTC.

The rearrangement joins TRBV7-2 to TRBJ2-1; 7 bases align to TRBD2. The CDR3 extends over 15 amino acids. The trim removed 2 bases at V and 5 bases at J, leaving 6 bases unmatched. Germline CDR1 SGHTA, CDR2 FQGNSA. This CDR3 is CASSLSRDYDNEQFF. The CDR3 nucleotides are TGTGCCAGCAGCTTATCCCGGGACTACGACAATGAGCAGTTCTTC.

J is TRBJ2-5 and V is TRBV28; 8 positions agree with TRBD1. The J call may be wrong; the DNA end is better matched by TRBJ2-7. Germline V CDR1 and CDR2: MDHEN, SYDVKM. The CDR3 has 15 amino acids. CDR3 in amino acids: CASSFLQGAPYEQYF. As DNA, the CDR3 is TGTGCCAGCAGTTTTCTCCAGGGGGCACCCTACGAGCAGTACTTC.

This chain connects TRBV4-3 to TRBJ1-2, with unresolved D. V was trimmed by 2 bases and J by 9 bases, leaving 10 bases between them. Germline V gives CDR1 LGHNA, CDR2 YSLEER. The CDR3 runs to 12 residues. For the CDR3, the DNA is TGCGCCAGCAGCCAATCTGGGGAGAGCTACACCTTC. It codes for CASSQSGESYTF.

This rearrangement joins TRBV19 to TRBJ2-7; 11 bases align to TRBD2. The CDR3 loop spans 17 amino acids. Trimming took 7 bases from V and 2 from J; bases not matched to a gene: 13. Per the germline V gene, CDR1 is LNHDA and CDR2 is SQIVND (reference sequence). The CDR3 region is CASTQTGTSGKAYEQYF. In nucleotides, the CDR3 is TGTGCCAGTACGCAGACCGGGACTAGCGGAAAAGCCTACGAGCAGTACTTC.

J is TRBJ2-7 and V is TRBV6-1; 7 positions agree with TRBD1. This CDR3 has 15 residues. The junction had 11 bases not matched to a gene; V was cut back by 3 bases and J by 6 bases. CDR1 is MNHNS, CDR2 SASEGT, per germline. CDR3 coding DNA: TGTGCCAGCAGTGAGACAGGGCTTAGTTGGGGCGAGCAGTACTTC. Protein product: CASSETGLSWGEQYF.

This chain links TRBV28 with TRBJ1-2, with TRBD1 matching over 9 bases. After removal of 4 bases from V and 6 bases from J, the junction contained 15 bases not matched to a gene. CDR1 is MDHEN and CDR2 is SYDVKM in the germline V gene. This CDR3 has 17 amino acids. In DNA form, the CDR3 reads TGTGCCAGCAGTTCAGGGATACCAAGGGGACAGGGTGATGGCTACACCTTC. It is translated as CASSSGIPRGQGDGYTF.

V gene TRBV28 combines with J gene TRBJ1-2, with D maybe TRBD1 (6 bases). This CDR3 contains 15 residues. V was cut by 5 bases and J by 0 bases, with 13 bases left in between. The V gene's germline CDR1 is MDHEN and CDR2 SYDVKM. In nucleotides, the CDR3 is TGTGCCAGCAGTAGGGGGGCTTTTACTAACTATGGCTACACCTTC. It translates to CASSRGAFTNYGYTF.

The chain uses TRBV11-1 and TRBJ1-2; no reliable D call. CDR3 length: 12 residues. The V gene lost 5 bases and the J gene lost 8 bases, with 12 bases spanning the gap. The germline V gene encodes CDR1 SGHAT and CDR2 FQDESV (reference sequence). This CDR3 reads CASSQDGEGYTF. CDR3 nucleotides: TGTGCCAGCAGCCAAGACGGGGAGGGCTACACCTTC.

The rearrangement links TRBV2 to TRBJ1-2; D remains ambiguous. The CDR3 loop spans 13 amino acids. Germline V lookup: CDR1 SNHLY, CDR2 FYNNEI. V was shortened by 3 bases and J by 3 bases, with 8 bases between the two germline ends. In DNA form, the CDR3 reads TGTGCCAGCAGTGACGAGGTTGACTATGGCTACACCTTC. Encoded protein: CASSDEVDYGYTF.

The genes are TRBV5-1 and TRBJ2-3; 10 positions match TRBD2. Germline V gene sequence: CDR1 SGHRS, CDR2 YFSETQ. V lost 0 bases, J lost 4 bases, and 5 bases stayed unmatched. The CDR3 has 16 amino acids. CDR3 sequence reads: CASSLGSSGSADTQYF. CDR3 coding DNA: TGCGCCAGCAGCTTGGGGTCTAGCGGGAGTGCAGATACGCAGTATTTT. Variable domain in full (rest from reference TRBV5-1 and TRBJ2-3): KAGVTQTPRYLIKTRGQQVTLSCSPISGHRSVSWYQQTPGQGLQFLFEYFSETQRNKGNFPGRFSGRQFSNSRSEMNVSTLELGDSALYLCASSLGSSGSADTQYFGPGTRLTVL.

This chain connects TRBV5-1 to TRBJ2-7; 7 bases agree with TRBD1. With 0 bases clipped from V and 2 bases from J, the junction kept 5 bases outside the gene matches. This CDR3 region has 15 residues. Germline V lookup: CDR1 SGHRS, CDR2 YFSETQ. Here the CDR3 DNA reads TGCGCCAGCAGCTTGGCCCCGACAGGGCCCTACGAGCAGTACTTC. Amino acids: CASSLAPTGPYEQYF.

The chain links TRBV5-4 to TRBJ2-7; 10 bases line up with TRBD2. The V and J ends lost 5 bases and 5 bases, in that order; junction bases with no gene match: 7. This CDR3 is built from 14 residues. Germline lookup yields CDR1 SGHNT and CDR2 YYREEE (reference sequence). This CDR3 is CASRSSSGSNEQYF. The CDR3, as DNA: TGTGCCAGCAGGTCCTCTAGCGGGAGCAACGAGCAGTACTTC. The whole variable domain, remainder taken from reference TRBV5-4 and TRBJ2-7, is ETGVTQSPTHLIKTRGQQVTLRCSSQSGHNTVSWYQQALGQGPQFIFQYYREEENGRGNFPPRFSGLQFPNYSSELNVNALELDDSALYLCASRSSSGSNEQYFGPGTRLTVT.